This T cell receptor (beta chain) was sequenced in a study of T cell changes during pregnancy in multiple sclerosis. CDR3 length: 19 amino acids. After removal of 0 bases from V and 5 bases from J, the junction contained 16 bases not matched to a gene. The germline CDR1 and CDR2 sequences are SGHVS and FQNEAQ. The assay was immunoSEQ multiplex PCR, and TCRdb's table has in-frame clones only and misses some. This sample has 85,000 to 120,000 clones, with 85% to 95% found just once. The chain links TRBV7-8 to TRBJ2-1; 7 bases fit TRBD2. This TCR came from a female donor with multiple sclerosis, enrolled in a pregnancy study. Sequencing used peripheral blood, obtained after pregnancy. For the CDR3, the DNA is TGTGCCAGCAGCTTAGCATTGGGGCGGGGGAGGAGGGTAAACAATGAGCAGTTCTTC. Amino acid sequence: CASSLALGRGRRVNNEQFF.